The clone carrying this TCR beta chain was picked up many times. This sample is drawn from a study of tumor and adjacent non-tumor tissue in lung cancer. A modified ARM-PCR protocol with three rounds of nested PCR amplified TCRbeta. TCRdb re-called the multiplex PCR reads through MiXCR, storing one row per CDR3 protein. Here the sample spans about 68,000 distinct CDR3 sequences, 55% to 70% being singletons. RNA was extracted from bulk tissue without any cell sorting. Donors were chemotherapy-naive, newly diagnosed lung cancer surgical patients in China, August–late 2014. This CDR3 spans 12 amino acids. The germline gives CDR1 MGHRA, CDR2 YSYEKL. Trimming shortened V by 5 bases and J by 8 bases, and 13 bases separated the two germline ends.

The chain combines TRBV4-1 with TRBJ2-7; D gene uncertain. Sequenced: lung tumor tissue. This receptor was identified in a man aged 50 to 60 with non-small cell lung cancer. The CDR3: CASSSSGVKQYF. As DNA, the CDR3 is TGCGCCAGCAGCTCGAGTGGGGTCAAGCAGTACTTC.